The next 13 T cell receptor beta chains were all read from a single sample in a study of T cells in Graves' hyperthyroidism and ophthalmopathy. Amplification of TCR beta CDR3 regions used RNA as the template. First-round RT-PCR with HTBI primers amplified the TCR CDR3 region. Using its own MiXCR run on the multiplex PCR reads, TCRdb lists one record per CDR3 protein. The sample has around 420,000 distinct CDR3 sequences, 15% to 19% seen once. The sample taken for sequencing was blood. These receptors all stem from a young woman with Graves' hyperthyroidism.

This clonotype was counted at least ten times. J is TRBJ2-3 and V is TRBV3-1; D ambiguous. In germline, CDR1 is LGHDT, CDR2 YNNKEL (reference sequence). Deletions cut 6 bases from V and 2 bases from J, with 9 bases between. The CDR3 totals 13 residues. CDR3 in DNA: TGTGCCAGCAGGCCTGTTGACACAGATACGCAGTATTTT. This gives the protein CASRPVDTDTQYF.

This clonotype was seen ten or more times. The rearrangement uses TRBV28 and TRBJ1-2; possible D gene TRBD1, 6 bases. The CDR3 is 14 amino acids. Germline V gene data show CDR1 as MDHEN and CDR2 as SYDVKM. The V end lost 2 bases, the J end lost 6 bases, and 13 bases lay between the germline ends. The CDR3 sequence: CASSLPRGGNGYTF. The CDR3, as DNA: TGTGCCAGCAGTTTACCCAGGGGAGGCAATGGCTACACCTTC.

This clonotype was seen only a few times. This rearrangement joins TRBV6-6 to TRBJ1-1, with a possible D match to TRBD1 (6 bases). The CDR3 totals 15 residues. V lost 2 bases, J lost 2 bases, and 12 bases lay in between. Germline V gene lookup returns CDR1 MNHNY and CDR2 SVGAGI (reference sequence). This chain's CDR3 is CASSYDVRGNTEAFF. CDR3 nucleotides: TGTGCCAGCAGTTACGATGTCAGGGGTAACACTGAAGCTTTCTTT.

In its sample, this clonotype was seen many times. V and J are TRBV28 and TRBJ2-1; D remains ambiguous. Germline V gene lookup returns CDR1 MDHEN and CDR2 SYDVKM. This CDR3 spans 15 amino acids. Deletions cut 3 bases from V and 5 bases from J, with 14 bases between. The CDR3 spells CASSLADRINNEQFF. In DNA form, the CDR3 reads TGTGCCAGCAGTTTGGCGGATAGAATAAACAATGAGCAGTTCTTC. The entire variable domain, with the rest obtained from reference TRBV28 and TRBJ2-1, is as follows: DVKVTQSSRYLVKRTGEKVFLECVQDMDHENMFWYRQDPGLGLRLIYFSYDVKMKEKGDIPEGYSVSREKKERFSLILESASTNQTSMYLCASSLADRINNEQFFGPGTRLTVL.

V gene TRBV6-5 combines with J gene TRBJ2-7; 9 bases fit TRBD2. V lost 2 bases to trimming and J lost 3 bases; unmatched junction nucleotides: 2. This CDR3 spans 14 amino acids. In germline, CDR1 is MNHEY, CDR2 SVGAGI. The CDR3 spells CASSYVTSGYEQYF. The CDR3 DNA follows: TGTGCCAGCAGTTACGTGACTAGCGGCTACGAGCAGTACTTC.

Here the CDR3 DNA reads TGCAGTGCTAGAGCCCTCGGACTTCTACACTACGAGCAGTACTTC. The encoded protein is CSARALGLLHYEQYF. The rearrangement uses TRBV20-1 and TRBJ2-7, with D perhaps matching TRBD2 (5 bases). Trimming stripped 1 base from V and 3 bases from J, with 16 bases between. CDR3 length equals 15 residues. The V gene's germline CDR1 is DFQATT and CDR2 SNEGSKA (reference sequence).

This clonotype was seen at least ten times. The chain joins TRBV7-8 to TRBJ2-2; 10 bases are shared with TRBD2. The germline V gene encodes CDR1 SGHVS and CDR2 FQNEAQ. The CDR3 sequence is 16 residues long. The J segment lost 6 bases and the V segment lost 4 bases, leaving 8 bases of the junction unmatched. CDR3: CASSSATSGVPGELFF. For the CDR3, the DNA is TGTGCCAGCAGCTCAGCTACTAGCGGGGTACCCGGGGAGCTGTTTTTT.

The V call is TRBV19, the J call TRBJ2-2; 10 bases agree with TRBD2. Germline V gives CDR1 LNHDA, CDR2 SQIVND (reference sequence). Trimming took 2 bases from V and 4 from J; bases not matched to a gene: 13. This CDR3 is built from 19 residues. The CDR3 protein is CASSIWLAGAGGGTGELFF. CDR3 nucleotide sequence: TGTGCCAGTAGTATATGGCTAGCGGGGGCCGGTGGTGGCACCGGGGAGCTGTTTTTT.

J is TRBJ2-1 and V is TRBV9; 7 bases are a match to TRBD2. With V trimmed by 1 base and J by 6 bases, 4 bases remained unmatched. The CDR3 has 14 residues. The germline V gene encodes CDR1 SGDLS and CDR2 YYNGEE. CDR3 sequence (DNA): TGTGCCAGCAGCGTACTAGCGGAGGGCAATGAGCAGTTCTTC. Translated: CASSVLAEGNEQFF. Using reference TRBV9 and TRBJ2-1 for the parts outside the CDR3, the full variable domain is DSGVTQTPKHLITATGQRVTLRCSPRSGDLSVYWYQQSLDQGLQFLIQYYNGEERAKGNILERFSAQQFPDLHSELNLSSLELGDSALYFCASSVLAEGNEQFFGPGTRLTVL.

This clonotype was detected a few times. The chain employs TRBV6-1 and TRBJ2-3, with 8 bases matching TRBD1. There are 14 residues in the CDR3. Trimming removed 4 bases from V and 6 bases from J; junction bases left unmatched: 6. Germline loops: CDR1 MNHNS, CDR2 SASEGT. CDR3 sequence reads: CASSGGQVSDTQYF. The CDR3 DNA follows: TGTGCCAGCAGTGGGGGACAGGTATCGGATACGCAGTATTTT.

This clonotype appeared many times. The rearrangement links TRBV28 to TRBJ2-7; TRBD2 is a possible D gene (7 bases). This CDR3 is 15 amino acids long. The V gene's germline CDR1 is MDHEN and CDR2 SYDVKM. V dropped 4 bases and J dropped 5 bases, with 18 bases sitting between them. The CDR3 coding sequence is TGTGCCAGCAGTTCCCCTCCGGGGGGCGTGGACGAGCAGTACTTC. Residues: CASSSPPGGVDEQYF. Full variable domain (remainder filled in from reference TRBV28 and TRBJ2-7): DVKVTQSSRYLVKRTGEKVFLECVQDMDHENMFWYRQDPGLGLRLIYFSYDVKMKEKGDIPEGYSVSREKKERFSLILESASTNQTSMYLCASSSPPGGVDEQYFGPGTRLTVT.

In this sample, this clonotype turned up a few times. The chain uses TRBV20-1 and TRBJ1-2, with 9 nucleotides matching TRBD1. Germline CDR1 is DFQATT and CDR2 is SNEGSKA (reference sequence). This CDR3 has 15 amino acids. V shed 4 bases, J shed 0 bases, and the junction held 6 bases outside the gene matches. The CDR3 protein is CSATRTGASNYGYTF. CDR3 nucleotide sequence: TGCAGTGCTACCCGGACAGGGGCCTCTAACTATGGCTACACCTTC.

This clonotype turned up a few times. The J gene is TRBJ2-2, the V gene TRBV20-1, with D unclear. CDR3 length: 15 amino acids. Trimming cost V 6 bases and J 0 bases, with 14 bases left between them. Germline V gene lookup returns CDR1 DFQATT and CDR2 SNEGSKA (reference sequence). The CDR3 loop is CSAEKAPANTGELFF. Here the CDR3 DNA reads TGCAGTGCCGAAAAGGCGCCCGCGAACACCGGGGAGCTGTTTTTT.